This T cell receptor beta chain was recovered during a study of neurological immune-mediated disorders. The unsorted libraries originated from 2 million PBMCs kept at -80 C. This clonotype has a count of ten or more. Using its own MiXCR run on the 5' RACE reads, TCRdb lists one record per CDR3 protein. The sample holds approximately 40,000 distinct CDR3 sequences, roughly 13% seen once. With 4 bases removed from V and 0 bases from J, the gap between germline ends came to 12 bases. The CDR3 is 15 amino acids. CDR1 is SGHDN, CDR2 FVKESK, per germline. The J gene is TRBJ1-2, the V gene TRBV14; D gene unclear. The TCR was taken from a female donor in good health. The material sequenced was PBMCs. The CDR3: CASSLTLGSNYGYTF. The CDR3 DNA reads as TGTGCCAGCAGCCTCACTCTTGGGTCTAACTATGGCTACACCTTC.